This TCR beta chain originates from a study of blood T cell repertoires in COVID-19. Study-wide context: Samples came from the United States, Italy and Spain, spanning acute and convalescent COVID-19. Sources were T cells, B-cell-depleted T cells, or PBMCs; the material itself was cDNA or gDNA.

Original processing methods: Reference gene primer amplification gave nucleated cell count estimates. Using immunoSEQ multiplex PCR, the repertoire was profiled, and TCRdb retains in-frame clones only, with some absent. The V and J calls and clone size are taken from that table; D and trimming were inferred from the DNA. Of almost 50,000 clones listed, over 65% are singletons. V lost 8 bases, J lost 11 bases, and 10 bases lay in between. This CDR3 contains 10 residues. This TCR came from a woman in her seventies with acute or convalescent COVID-19. The J gene is TRBJ1-3, the V gene TRBV12-3 or TRBV12-4; D not certain. The sequencing input was peripheral blood. CDR3 sequence: CASFRTSIYF. The CDR3 nucleotides are TGTGCCAGCTTCCGAACATCCATATATTTT.